This note documents a single TCR beta chain sequence. This entry comes from a study of cytomegalovirus exposure and HLA in healthy donors. The donors, nominally healthy at sampling, likely had unrecorded immune exposures. 60 Vbeta and 13 Jbeta primers were used in PCR. Libraries were prepared by immunoSEQ multiplex PCR; TCRdb keeps only in-frame clonotypes and omits some of them. The profile shows tens of thousands of clones, approximately 75% of them singletons. The CDR3 length is 15 residues. V gave up 7 bases and J gave up 2 bases, with 17 bases separating them. Germline V lookup: CDR1 MNHNS, CDR2 SASEGT.

The sample taken for sequencing was PBMCs. The clonotype comes from a man aged 55-75 years in good health and CMV-seropositive. The J gene is TRBJ1-2, the V gene TRBV6-1; D is unclear. For the CDR3, the DNA is TGTGCCAGCACCGAAGGGCGGGGTTGGAACTATGGCTACACCTTC. The encoded protein is CASTEGRGWNYGYTF.